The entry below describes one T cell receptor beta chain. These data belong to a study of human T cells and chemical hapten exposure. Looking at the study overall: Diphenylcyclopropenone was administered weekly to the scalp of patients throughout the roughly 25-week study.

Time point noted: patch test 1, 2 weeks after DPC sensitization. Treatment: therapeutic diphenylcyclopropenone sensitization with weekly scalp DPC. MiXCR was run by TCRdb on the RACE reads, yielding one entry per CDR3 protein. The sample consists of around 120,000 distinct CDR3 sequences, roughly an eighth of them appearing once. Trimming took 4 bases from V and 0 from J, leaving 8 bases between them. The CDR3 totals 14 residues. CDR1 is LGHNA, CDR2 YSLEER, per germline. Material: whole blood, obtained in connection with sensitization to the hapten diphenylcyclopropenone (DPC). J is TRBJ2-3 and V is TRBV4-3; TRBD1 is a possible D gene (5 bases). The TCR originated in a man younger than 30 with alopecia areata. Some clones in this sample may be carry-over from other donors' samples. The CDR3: CASSRDSSTDTQYF. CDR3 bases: TGCGCCAGCAGCCGCGACAGTAGCACAGATACGCAGTATTTT.